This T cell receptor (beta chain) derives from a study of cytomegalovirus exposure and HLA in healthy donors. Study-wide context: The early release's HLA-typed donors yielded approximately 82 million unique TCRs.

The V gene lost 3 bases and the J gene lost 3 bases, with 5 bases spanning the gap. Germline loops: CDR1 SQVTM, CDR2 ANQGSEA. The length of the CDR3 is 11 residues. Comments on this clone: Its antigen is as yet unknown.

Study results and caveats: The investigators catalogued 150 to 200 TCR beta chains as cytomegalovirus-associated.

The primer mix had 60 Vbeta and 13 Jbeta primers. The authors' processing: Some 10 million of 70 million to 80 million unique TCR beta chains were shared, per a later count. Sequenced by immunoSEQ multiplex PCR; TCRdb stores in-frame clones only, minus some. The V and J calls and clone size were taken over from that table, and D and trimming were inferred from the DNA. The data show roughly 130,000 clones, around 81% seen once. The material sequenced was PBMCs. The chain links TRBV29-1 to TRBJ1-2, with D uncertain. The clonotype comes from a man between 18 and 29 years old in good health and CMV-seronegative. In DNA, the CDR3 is TGCAGCGTTGAGCGAGACTATGGCTACACCTTC. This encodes CSVERDYGYTF.